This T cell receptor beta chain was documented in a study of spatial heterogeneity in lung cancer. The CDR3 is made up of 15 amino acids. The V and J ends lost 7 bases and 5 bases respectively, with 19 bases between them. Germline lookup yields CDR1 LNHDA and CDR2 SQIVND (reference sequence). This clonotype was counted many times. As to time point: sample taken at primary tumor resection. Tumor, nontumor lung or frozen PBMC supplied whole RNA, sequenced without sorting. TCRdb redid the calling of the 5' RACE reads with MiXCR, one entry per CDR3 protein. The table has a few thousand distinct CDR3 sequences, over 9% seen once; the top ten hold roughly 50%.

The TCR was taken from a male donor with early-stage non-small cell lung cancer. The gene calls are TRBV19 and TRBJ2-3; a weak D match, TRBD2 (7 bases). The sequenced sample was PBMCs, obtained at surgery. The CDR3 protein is CASTPRGGIGDTQYF. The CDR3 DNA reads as TGTGCCAGTACTCCCCGCGGGGGCATTGGAGATACGCAGTATTTT.